The present TCR beta chain was sequenced within a study of shared clonotypes between healthy human individuals. TCRdb's copy holds only in-frame clones and misses some; the assay was immunoSEQ multiplex PCR. The sample lists some 980,000 clones; over 60% were seen once. This CDR3 region has 14 residues. The V gene lost 6 bases and the J gene lost 0 bases, with 8 bases spanning the gap. Germline V gives CDR1 MNHEY, CDR2 SMNVEV (reference sequence). All donors were Caucasian adults living in Nashville, Tennessee. This clone has more than one count but fewer than ten. The TCR comes from a man aged 18 to 30 in good health. The V and J genes are TRBV27 and TRBJ1-4; D ambiguous. Sample: memory CD4+ T cells sorted from blood. The subset denotes: CD45RA-negative fraction. The CDR3 region has the DNA TGTGCCAGCAGCCCCAGAACAACTAATGAAAAACTGTTTTTT. The encoded protein is CASSPRTTNEKLFF.